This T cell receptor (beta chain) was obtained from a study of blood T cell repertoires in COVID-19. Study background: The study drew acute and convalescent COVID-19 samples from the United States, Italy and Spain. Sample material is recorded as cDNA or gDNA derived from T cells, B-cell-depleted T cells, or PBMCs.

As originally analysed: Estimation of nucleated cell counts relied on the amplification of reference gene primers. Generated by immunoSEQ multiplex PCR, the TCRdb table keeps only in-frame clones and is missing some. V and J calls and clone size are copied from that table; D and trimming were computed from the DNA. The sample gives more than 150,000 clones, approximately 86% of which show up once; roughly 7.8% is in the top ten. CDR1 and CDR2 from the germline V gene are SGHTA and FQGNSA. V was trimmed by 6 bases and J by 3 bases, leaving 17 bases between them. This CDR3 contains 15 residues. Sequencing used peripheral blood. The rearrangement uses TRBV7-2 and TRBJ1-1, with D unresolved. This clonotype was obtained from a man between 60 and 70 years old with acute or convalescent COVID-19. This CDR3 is CASSQAAQMHTEAFF. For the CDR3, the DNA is TGTGCCAGCAGTCAGGCCGCCCAGATGCACACTGAAGCTTTCTTT.